Sequencing of this TCR beta chain was carried out in a study of T-cell reconstitution after alpha-beta-depleted transplantation in children. Study outcomes and limitations: Certain patients had high TCRbeta diversity at day 60, and it came from recipient T cells and thymic progenitors that survived. At the one-year point after transplant, T-cell counts and TCRbeta diversity were found to come mostly from T cells that had been newly produced. Expanded graft clones numbering several hundred reportedly gave rise to alpha-beta T cells about two months after transplant.

In this sample, this clonotype turned up many times. The target antigen is unknown. Unique molecular identifiers were built into the TCRbeta library. Using its own MiXCR run on the PCR reads, TCRdb lists one record per CDR3 protein. This repertoire shows under 300,000 distinct CDR3 sequences, around 10% found once; its top ten account for roughly a quarter. Sequenced here: peripheral blood, sampled 180 days after TCRalphabeta/CD19-depleted stem cell transplant. This TCR was recovered from a male patient aged 2 to 10 who had a stem cell transplant for chronic granulomatous disease, so the T cells may come from the graft donor.

DNA of the CDR3: TGTGCCAGCAGCGTAGCGTCTGGGCCGTCGGGATCCGGGGAGCTGTTTTTT. This encodes CASSVASGPSGSGELFF. The chain combines TRBV9 with TRBJ2-2, with D possibly being TRBD2 (5 bases). Germline lookup yields CDR1 SGDLS and CDR2 YYNGEE. The V end was cut by 0 bases, the J end by 6 bases, with 18 bases between. CDR3 size: 17 residues.